A single sample is the source of the 24 T cell receptor beta chains below, sequenced in a study of T cells in Graves' hyperthyroidism and ophthalmopathy. Amplified TCR beta CDR3 regions came from RNA transcripts. During a first-round RT-PCR of the TCR CDR3, the HTBI primer set was used. Each CDR3 protein is one row after TCRdb ran MiXCR on the multiplex PCR reads. The table has over 500,000 distinct CDR3 sequences, 15% to 20% seen once; the top ten hold about 29%. Sequencing was carried out using blood. All receptors come from a young woman with Graves' ophthalmopathy.

This clonotype was recorded at least ten times. The chain combines TRBV29-1 with TRBJ2-5; D is unclear. The CDR3 sequence is 15 residues long. V dropped 4 bases and J dropped 1 base, with 16 bases sitting between them. CDR1 and CDR2 (germline): SQVTM, ANQGSEA. The CDR3 reads CSVAATQTAQETQYF. CDR3 nucleotides: TGCAGCGTTGCAGCCACTCAAACGGCCCAAGAGACCCAGTACTTC.

This clonotype was counted only a few times. The V gene is TRBV4-2, the J gene TRBJ2-7; 8 positions match TRBD1. The germline V gene encodes CDR1 LGHNA and CDR2 YNFKEQ. V shed 4 bases and J 2 bases; nucleotides not matched to a gene: 16. CDR3 length: 18 residues. The chain's CDR3 is CASSPTGDPGQAPYEQYF. The CDR3 region has the DNA TGTGCCAGCAGCCCTACCGGGGATCCGGGACAGGCCCCCTACGAGCAGTACTTC.

This clonotype was detected many times. This chain uses TRBV11-2 with TRBJ2-7; perhaps TRBD2 as D (5 bases). Germline V gene sequence: CDR1 SGHAT, CDR2 FQNNGV. Trimming stripped 7 bases from V and 3 bases from J, with 28 bases between. CDR3 size: 18 residues. CDR3 in amino acids: CASNSLGGLGFSDYEQYF. CDR3 nucleotides: TGTGCCAGCAACTCCCTGGGCGGGCTTGGCTTCTCCGACTACGAGCAGTACTTC.

This clonotype was recorded at least ten times. The chain recombines TRBV7-9 with TRBJ2-5; D gene unclear. The CDR3 covers 12 residues. Germline V lookup: CDR1 SEHNR, CDR2 FQNEAQ (reference sequence). With 0 bases removed from V and 4 bases from J, the gap between germline ends came to 3 bases. For the CDR3, the DNA is TGTGCCAGCAGCTTAGCGCCAGAGACCCAGTACTTC. Translating it yields CASSLAPETQYF.

This clonotype was recorded at least ten times. The CDR3 is CASTLRTGTRETQYF. The DNA of the CDR3 is TGTGCCAGCACTTTACGGACAGGGACGAGAGAGACCCAGTACTTC. The gene calls are TRBV6-1 and TRBJ2-5; 8 bases match TRBD1. This CDR3 has 15 residues. V shed 7 bases, J shed 4 bases, and the junction held 11 bases outside the gene matches. The V gene's germline CDR1 is MNHNS and CDR2 SASEGT.

The V call is TRBV15, the J call TRBJ2-7, with 10 positions matching TRBD2. The ends lost 3 bases at V and 1 base at J; junction bases unmatched: 3. Germline lookup yields CDR1 LNHNV and CDR2 YYDKDF (reference sequence). This CDR3 is built from 15 residues. In nucleotides, the CDR3 is TGTGCCACCAGCAGCCGGACTAGCGGTTCCTACGAGCAGTACTTC. Translated, it gives CATSSRTSGSYEQYF.

This clonotype has only a few counts. This chain connects TRBV6-1 to TRBJ2-3; D might be TRBD1 (6 bases). The germline CDR1 and CDR2 sequences are MNHNS and SASEGT. The CDR3 consists of 18 residues. V was pared by 6 bases and J by 1 base, with 23 bases between. The CDR3 DNA is TGTGCCAGCAGGGCCCCCACAGGGTTCGGTTTTCGCACAGATACGCAGTATTTT. This translates into CASRAPTGFGFRTDTQYF.

This clonotype was detected ten times or more. The gene calls are TRBV10-3 and TRBJ2-7; 9 nucleotides line up with TRBD1. Trimming took 9 bases from V and 1 from J; bases not matched to a gene: 10. CDR3 size: 15 residues. In germline, CDR1 is ENHRY, CDR2 SYGVKD. CDR3 sequence: CAISQDRGLSYEQYF. CDR3 nucleotide sequence: TGTGCCATTTCGCAAGACAGGGGGTTATCCTACGAGCAGTACTTC.

The chain combines TRBV2 with TRBJ1-1, with D possibly TRBD1 on 5 matching bases. The CDR3 totals 15 residues. Germline loops: CDR1 SNHLY, CDR2 FYNNEI. Trimming cost V 4 bases and J 0 bases, with 12 bases left between them. The CDR3 DNA sequence: TGTGCCAGCAGTGCTTTAGGGGCCCTGAACACTGAAGCTTTCTTT. Encoded protein: CASSALGALNTEAFF.

This clonotype is a singleton in its sample. This may come from a read error, since a much larger clone is one base off. The chain employs TRBV30 and TRBJ1-2, with D possibly TRBD1 on 6 matching bases. CDR1 and CDR2 (germline): GTSNPN, SVGIG (reference sequence). The CDR3 length is 13 residues. Trimming pared 7 bases from V and 8 bases from J, leaving 20 bases between. The CDR3 DNA reads TGTGCCTCGATCCCCACAGGGTCGGGAGGCTACACCTTC. Amino acid sequence: CASIPTGSGGYTF.

There are a few counts of this clonotype. The chain links TRBV6-2 or TRBV6-3 to TRBJ2-3, with 7 nucleotides matching TRBD1. This CDR3 is built from 14 residues. V gave up 2 bases and J gave up 6 bases; unmatched junction bases: 5. Germline V lookup: CDR1 MNHEY, CDR2 SVGEGT. CDR3 in amino acids: CASSYVQGVDTQYF. The CDR3 DNA reads TGTGCCAGCAGTTACGTGCAGGGGGTGGATACGCAGTATTTT.

This clonotype was counted ten times or more. The chain couples TRBV12-3 or TRBV12-4 to TRBJ1-1; D might be TRBD1 (5 bases). The CDR3 totals 16 residues. V gave up 6 bases and J gave up 5 bases, with 22 bases separating them. The CDR3 region is CASSPLEGLGFTEAFF. CDR3 nucleotide sequence: TGTGCCAGCAGCCCTCTCGAGGGGCTCGGATTTACTGAAGCTTTCTTT.

The chain has TRBV13 and TRBJ2-7, with 8 bases matching TRBD1. Trimming took 0 bases from V and 4 from J; bases not matched to a gene: 5. The V gene's germline CDR1 is PRHDT and CDR2 FYEKMQ (reference sequence). This CDR3 contains 15 residues. The CDR3 loop is CASSLGTGDGYEQYF. The CDR3 nucleotides read TGTGCCAGCAGCTTAGGGACAGGGGACGGTTACGAGCAGTACTTC.

The rearrangement joins TRBV11-3 to TRBJ2-3, with D tentatively TRBD1 or TRBD2 (6 bases each). V was shortened by 4 bases and J by 5 bases, with 16 bases between the two germline ends. This CDR3 contains 15 residues. Per the germline V gene, CDR1 is SGHNT and CDR2 is YENEEA. In DNA, the CDR3 is TGTGCCAGCAGCTCAAGATCGGGGGCTGTAGATACGCAGTATTTT. It yields the protein CASSSRSGAVDTQYF.

The rearrangement links TRBV24-1 to TRBJ1-2; D unclear. V dropped 4 bases and J dropped 0 bases, with 11 bases sitting between them. This CDR3 is 15 amino acids long. Germline V gives CDR1 KGHDR, CDR2 SFDVKD. The CDR3 coding sequence is TGTGCCACCAGTGAGCGTGGACGGGCTAACTATGGCTACACCTTC. Amino acids: CATSERGRANYGYTF.

This sequence joins TRBV27 and TRBJ2-1; tentative D call: TRBD2 (6 bases). Germline-derived CDR1 and CDR2 are MNHEY and SMNVEV (reference sequence). V lost 6 bases to trimming and J lost 0 bases, with 12 bases between them. The length of the CDR3 is 15 residues. The chain's CDR3 is CASRSLAASYNEQFF. The CDR3, as DNA: TGTGCCAGCAGGTCCTTAGCGGCCTCCTACAATGAGCAGTTCTTC.

This clonotype occurred many times. In nucleotides, the CDR3 is TGTGCCAGCAGCCCATCGTCCCGCTTCACTGAAGCTTTCTTT. It codes for CASSPSSRFTEAFF. The chain employs TRBV7-3 and TRBJ1-1; the D is unclear. Germline-derived CDR1 and CDR2 are SGHTA and FQGTGA. Between the trimmed V and J ends, which lost 5 bases and 4 bases, there was a span of 14 bases. CDR3 size: 14 residues.

This clonotype occurred a few times. This rearrangement joins TRBV6-1 to TRBJ2-5, with 9 nucleotides matching TRBD1. J lost 6 bases, V lost 5 bases, and 4 bases had no gene match. The CDR3 totals 13 residues. Germline V CDR1 and CDR2: MNHNS, SASEGT. The CDR3 here is CASSPGQGQTQYF. CDR3 coding DNA: TGTGCCAGCAGTCCCGGACAGGGGCAGACCCAGTACTTC.

This clonotype was seen repeatedly, ten times or more. The rearrangement joins TRBV12-5 to TRBJ2-5, with TRBD2 matching over 12 bases. Germline V gives CDR1 LGHNT, CDR2 FRNRAP. The CDR3 extends over 19 amino acids. V shed 2 bases and J 2 bases; nucleotides not matched to a gene: 12. The CDR3, as DNA: TGTGCTAGTGGTTTGTGCCAGGGTAGGACTAGCGGGGATCAAGAGACCCAGTACTTC. Protein product: CASGLCQGRTSGDQETQYF.

This clonotype was counted ten times or more. The chain combines TRBV7-2 with TRBJ2-2, with D perhaps TRBD1 or TRBD2 (6 bases each). Looked up from germline, CDR1 is SGHTA and CDR2 is FQGNSA. V lost 2 bases to trimming and J lost 2 bases, with 12 bases between them. The CDR3 loop spans 16 amino acids. The CDR3 loop reads CASSLRRGPNTGELFF. Written as DNA, the CDR3 is TGTGCCAGCAGCTTACGTCGGGGGCCTAACACCGGGGAGCTGTTTTTT.

V usage is TRBV10-3 and J usage is TRBJ2-7; the match to TRBD1 covers 7 bases. The V segment lost 0 bases and the J segment 4 bases; nucleotides outside the gene matches: 6. CDR3 length: 15 residues. Germline loops: CDR1 ENHRY, CDR2 SYGVKD. The chain's CDR3 is CAISESKGGTYEQYF. DNA for the CDR3: TGTGCCATCAGTGAGTCGAAAGGGGGCACGTACGAGCAGTACTTC.

This clonotype has at least ten counts. DNA of the CDR3: TGTGCCAGCAGGGGGCCGGGCCTCCTTAATGAGCAGTTCTTC. Translation: CASRGPGLLNEQFF. The genes are TRBV11-2 and TRBJ2-1; a weak D match, TRBD1 (5 bases). Germline values: CDR1 SGHAT, CDR2 FQNNGV. CDR3 length: 14 residues. Trimming took off 6 bases at V and 7 bases at J, with 16 bases between the two ends.

The chain joins TRBV7-3 to TRBJ2-7; D perhaps matches TRBD1 (9 bases). The CDR3 contains 14 residues. Trimming cost V 5 bases and J 7 bases, with 18 bases left between them. Germline values: CDR1 SGHTA, CDR2 FQGTGA. In DNA, the CDR3 is TGTGCCAGCAGCCTAAATAGCGGGACAGGGGAGCAGTACTTC. Protein: CASSLNSGTGEQYF.

This CDR3 is CSAWDSHSNQPQHF. CDR3 DNA sequence: TGCAGTGCTTGGGACTCCCATAGCAATCAGCCCCAGCATTTT. V and J are TRBV20-1 and TRBJ1-5, with D perhaps matching TRBD1 (5 bases). The germline V gene encodes CDR1 DFQATT and CDR2 SNEGSKA (reference sequence). The V and J ends lost 5 bases and 0 bases respectively, with 11 bases between them. The CDR3 consists of 14 residues.